This T cell receptor (beta chain) was profiled in a study of Ad26.COV2.S vaccination and SARS-CoV-2 variants. As for the study in general: Administration of Ad26.COV2.S was intramuscular, either once or twice 56 days apart. Points from the study as a whole: Vaccinated individuals (as opposed to placebo recipients) had higher spike-specific TCR breadth. Breadth, reportedly substantial, characterized the spike-specific CD8+ and CD4+ T cell responses after vaccination.

Comments on this clone: The target antigen is unknown.

TCRdb's table, derived via immunoSEQ multiplex PCR, lists solely in-frame clones and lacks some. Among about 320,000 clones, about 86% were seen once, and the ten largest hold around 1.9%. Noted treatment: roughly 20 received Ad26.COV2.S at low or high dose, single or two shots; about 5 received placebo; per-sample allocation not given. Repertoires come from day 63 after the first vaccine or placebo injection. A Boston donor was an adult aged 18-55 years. The receptor was derived from a person aged 18 to 59 who received the Ad26.COV2.S COVID-19 vaccine or a placebo. The source material was peripheral blood, sampled in a trial of Ad26.COV2.S vaccine versus placebo.

CDR3 nucleotide sequence: TGTGCCTGGAGGGAAGGTCCGGATGAGCAGTTCTTC. This gives the protein CAWREGPDEQFF. The chain is built from TRBV30 and TRBJ2-1; D call uncertain. This CDR3 region has 12 residues. V dropped 3 bases and J dropped 8 bases, with 11 bases sitting between them. Germline assignment: CDR1 GTSNPN and CDR2 SVGIG (reference sequence).